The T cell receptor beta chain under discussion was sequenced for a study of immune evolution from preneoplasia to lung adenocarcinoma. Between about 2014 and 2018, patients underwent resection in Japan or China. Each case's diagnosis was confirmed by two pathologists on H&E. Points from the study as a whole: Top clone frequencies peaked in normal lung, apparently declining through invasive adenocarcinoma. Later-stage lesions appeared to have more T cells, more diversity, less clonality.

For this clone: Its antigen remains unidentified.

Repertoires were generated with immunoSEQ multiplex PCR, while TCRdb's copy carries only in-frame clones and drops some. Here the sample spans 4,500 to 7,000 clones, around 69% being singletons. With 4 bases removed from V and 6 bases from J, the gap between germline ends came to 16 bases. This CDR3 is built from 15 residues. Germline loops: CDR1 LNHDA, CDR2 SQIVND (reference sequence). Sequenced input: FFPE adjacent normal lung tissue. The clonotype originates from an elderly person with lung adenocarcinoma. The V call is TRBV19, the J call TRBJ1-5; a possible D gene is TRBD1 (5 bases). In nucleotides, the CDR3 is TGTGCCAGTAGTAGTGGGCCCCGAGGGACTCAGCCCCAGCATTTT. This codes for CASSSGPRGTQPQHF. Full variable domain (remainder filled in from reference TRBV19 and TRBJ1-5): DGGITQSPKYLFRKEGQNVTLSCEQNLNHDAMYWYRQDPGQGLRLIYYSQIVNDFQKGDIAEGYSVSREKKESFPLTVTSAQKNPTAFYLCASSSGPRGTQPQHFGDGTRLSIL.